This TCR beta chain comes out of a study of T cells in tuberculosis. Study context: T cells were selected with CD1B tetramers loaded with glucose monomycolate. IGRA-negative adolescents, IGRA-positive adolescents with latent tuberculosis and adults with active tuberculosis formed this South African cohort. Study-wide results and caveats: Cases with active tuberculosis were adults, while controls were adolescents.

The J segment lost 3 bases and the V segment lost 7 bases, leaving 8 bases of the junction unmatched. The CDR3 contains 14 residues. CDR1 and CDR2 from the germline V gene are SQVTM and ANQGSEA. The repertoire was sequenced with immunoSEQ multiplex PCR; TCRdb's copy has only in-frame clones and lacks some. This table has over 30,000 clones, around 97% appearing once. A word on this clone: The antigen is not known.

Tuberculin skin test and IGRA determined adolescents' latent tuberculosis status at entry. The V call is TRBV29-1, the J call TRBJ1-1, with 10 bases aligning to TRBD1. The sequence derives from a donor between 10 and 35 years old with latent tuberculosis or without tuberculosis infection. The specimen was PBMCs. In nucleotides, the CDR3 is TGCAGCGCTGACAGGGGGCTAGGGTACACTGAAGCTTTCTTT. Its translation is CSADRGLGYTEAFF.